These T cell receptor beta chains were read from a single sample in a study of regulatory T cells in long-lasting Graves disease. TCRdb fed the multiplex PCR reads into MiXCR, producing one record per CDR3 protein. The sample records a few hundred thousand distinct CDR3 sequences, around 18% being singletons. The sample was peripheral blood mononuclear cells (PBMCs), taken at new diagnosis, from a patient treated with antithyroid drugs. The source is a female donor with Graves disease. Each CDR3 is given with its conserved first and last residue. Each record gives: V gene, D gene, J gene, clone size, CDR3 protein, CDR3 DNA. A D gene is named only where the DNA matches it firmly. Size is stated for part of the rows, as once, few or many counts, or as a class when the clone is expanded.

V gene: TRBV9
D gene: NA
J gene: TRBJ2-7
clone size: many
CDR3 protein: CASSVADGFGSYEQYF
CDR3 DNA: TGTGCCAGCAGCGTGGCTGACGGGTTCGGCTCCTACGAGCAGTACTTC

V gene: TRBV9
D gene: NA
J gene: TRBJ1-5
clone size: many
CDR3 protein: CASSVTPRGGSSNQPQHF
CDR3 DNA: TGTGCCAGCAGCGTAACCCCCAGGGGCGGTAGCAGCAATCAGCCCCAGCATTTT

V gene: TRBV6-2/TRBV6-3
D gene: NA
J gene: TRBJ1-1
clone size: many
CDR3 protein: CASRGRLMRNTEAFF
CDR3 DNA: TGTGCCAGCAGGGGGCGGCTCATGAGGAACACTGAAGCTTTCTTT

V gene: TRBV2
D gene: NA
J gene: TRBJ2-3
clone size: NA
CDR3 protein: CASDGGTSTDTQYF
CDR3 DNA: TGTGCCAGCGATGGCGGTACTAGCACAGATACGCAGTATTTT

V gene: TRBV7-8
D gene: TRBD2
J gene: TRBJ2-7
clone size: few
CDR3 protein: CASRITSGGSSEQYF
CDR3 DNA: TGTGCCAGCAGAATCACTAGCGGGGGGAGCTCCGAGCAGTACTTC

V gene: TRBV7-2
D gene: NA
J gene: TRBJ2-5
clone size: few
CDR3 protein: CASSFSGQRTETQYF
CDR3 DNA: TGTGCCAGCAGCTTCTCGGGCCAAAGGACGGAGACCCAGTACTTC

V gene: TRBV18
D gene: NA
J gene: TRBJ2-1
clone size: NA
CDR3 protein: CASSPKQEGDNEQFF
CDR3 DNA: TGTGCCAGCTCACCAAAGCAAGAGGGTGACAATGAGCAGTTCTTC

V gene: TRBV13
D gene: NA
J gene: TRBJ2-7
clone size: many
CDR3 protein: CASSLGADEQYF
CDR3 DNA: TGTGCCAGCAGCTTAGGGGCCGACGAGCAGTACTTC

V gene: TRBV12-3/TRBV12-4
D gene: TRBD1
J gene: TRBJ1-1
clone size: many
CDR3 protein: CASATGTGSEAFF
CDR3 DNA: TGTGCCAGCGCTACAGGGACAGGGAGTGAAGCTTTCTTT

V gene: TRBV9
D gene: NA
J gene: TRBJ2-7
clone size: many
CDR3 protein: CASSVEGFWDEQYF
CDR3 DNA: TGTGCCAGCAGCGTAGAAGGATTTTGGGACGAGCAGTACTTC

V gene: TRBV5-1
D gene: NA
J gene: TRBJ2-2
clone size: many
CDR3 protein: CASSRGTRNTGELFF
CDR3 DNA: TGCGCCAGCAGCCGCGGGACACGCAACACCGGGGAGCTGTTTTTT

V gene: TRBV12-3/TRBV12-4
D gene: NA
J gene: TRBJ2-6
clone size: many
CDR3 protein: CASSLRTGANVLTF
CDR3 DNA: TGTGCCAGCAGTTTAAGAACTGGGGCCAACGTCCTGACTTTC

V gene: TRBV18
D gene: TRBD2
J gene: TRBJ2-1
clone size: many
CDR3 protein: CASSPASGSFDEQFF
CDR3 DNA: TGTGCCAGCTCACCTGCTAGCGGGAGCTTCGATGAGCAGTTCTTC

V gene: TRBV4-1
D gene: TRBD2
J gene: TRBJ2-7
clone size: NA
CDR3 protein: CASSQDSGGRHYEQYF
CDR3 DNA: TGCGCCAGCAGCCAAGATAGCGGGGGGCGCCACTACGAGCAGTACTTC

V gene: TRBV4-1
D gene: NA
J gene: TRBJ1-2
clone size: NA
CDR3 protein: CASSQARSNYGYTF
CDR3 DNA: TGCGCCAGCAGCCAAGCTAGATCTAACTATGGCTACACCTTC

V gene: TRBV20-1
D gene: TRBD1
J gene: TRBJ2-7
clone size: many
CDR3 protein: CSARWGQAYEQYF
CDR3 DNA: TGCAGTGCTAGGTGGGGACAGGCATACGAGCAGTACTTC

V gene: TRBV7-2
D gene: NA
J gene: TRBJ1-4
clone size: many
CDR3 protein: CASSRTPRDEKLFF
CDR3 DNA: TGTGCCAGCAGCCGAACCCCCCGGGATGAAAAACTGTTTTTT

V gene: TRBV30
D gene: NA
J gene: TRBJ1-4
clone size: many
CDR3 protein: CAWSRGVTNEKLFF
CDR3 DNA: TGTGCCTGGAGTCGCGGGGTAACTAATGAAAAACTGTTTTTT

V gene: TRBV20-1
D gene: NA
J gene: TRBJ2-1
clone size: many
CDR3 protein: CSAPLLAGNEQFF
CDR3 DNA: TGCAGTGCTCCCCTATTAGCTGGGAATGAGCAGTTCTTC

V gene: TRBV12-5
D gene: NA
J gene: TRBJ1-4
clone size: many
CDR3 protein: CASGPSANEKLFF
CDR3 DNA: TGTGCTAGTGGTCCCTCGGCTAATGAAAAACTGTTTTTT

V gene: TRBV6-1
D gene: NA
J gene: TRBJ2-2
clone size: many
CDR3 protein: CATVGVAPLDTGELFF
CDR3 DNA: TGTGCCACCGTCGGTGTTGCCCCCCTAGACACCGGGGAGCTGTTTTTT

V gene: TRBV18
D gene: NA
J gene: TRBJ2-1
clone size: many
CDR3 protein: CASSPIVHNEQFF
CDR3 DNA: TGTGCCAGCTCACCCATCGTTCACAATGAGCAGTTCTTC

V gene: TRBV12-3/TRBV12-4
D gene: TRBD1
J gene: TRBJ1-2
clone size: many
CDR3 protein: CASSFFRGLAGYTF
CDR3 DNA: TGTGCCAGCAGTTTCTTTAGGGGGCTCGCTGGCTACACCTTC

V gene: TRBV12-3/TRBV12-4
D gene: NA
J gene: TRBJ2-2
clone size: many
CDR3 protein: CASSQGGLPGELFF
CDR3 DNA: TGTGCCAGCAGTCAGGGGGGTTTGCCCGGGGAGCTGTTTTTT

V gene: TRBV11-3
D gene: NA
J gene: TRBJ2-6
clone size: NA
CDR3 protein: CASSPGRHSSGANVLTF
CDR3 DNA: TGTGCCAGCAGTCCAGGACGCCACTCCTCTGGGGCCAACGTCCTGACTTTC

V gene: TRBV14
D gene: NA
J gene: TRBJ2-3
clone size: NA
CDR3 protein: CASSQESPTWGVTDTQYF
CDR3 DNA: TGTGCCAGCAGCCAAGAAAGTCCTACGTGGGGCGTAACAGATACGCAGTATTTT

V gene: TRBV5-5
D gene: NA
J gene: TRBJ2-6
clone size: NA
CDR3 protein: CASSLGIGSSGANVLTF
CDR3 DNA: TGTGCCAGCAGCTTGGGCATTGGGAGCTCTGGGGCCAACGTCCTGACTTTC

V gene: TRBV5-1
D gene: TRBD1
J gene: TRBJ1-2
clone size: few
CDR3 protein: CASSSIQGHGYTF
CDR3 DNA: TGCGCCAGCAGCTCAATACAGGGGCATGGCTACACCTTC

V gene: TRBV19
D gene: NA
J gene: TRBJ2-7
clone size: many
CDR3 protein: CASRVTGPSYEQYF
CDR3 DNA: TGTGCCAGTAGGGTGACAGGACCATCCTACGAGCAGTACTTC